This TCR beta chain was retrieved from a study of cytomegalovirus exposure and HLA in healthy donors. Overall study findings and caveats: CMV serostatus stood as the only immune exposure information on hand.

It was with 60 Vbeta and 13 Jbeta primers that the PCR ran. Profiled with immunoSEQ multiplex PCR; TCRdb holds only in-frame clones, not every one. The sample gives fewer than 250,000 clones, about 83% of which show up once; 15% is in the top ten. Note on this clone: The antigen is not known.

Trimming cost V 2 bases and J 2 bases, with 13 bases left between them. This CDR3 has 15 amino acids. In germline, CDR1 is KGHSY, CDR2 FQNENV. The chain combines TRBV16 with TRBJ2-7; D possibly corresponds to TRBD2 (7 bases). Sequencing was performed on PBMCs. This sequence originates from a man between 35 and 55 years old in good health and CMV-seronegative. The CDR3 coding sequence is TGTGCCAGCAGCCAAATAGGGGGGGGGACCTACGAGCAGTACTTC. The encoded protein is CASSQIGGGTYEQYF.